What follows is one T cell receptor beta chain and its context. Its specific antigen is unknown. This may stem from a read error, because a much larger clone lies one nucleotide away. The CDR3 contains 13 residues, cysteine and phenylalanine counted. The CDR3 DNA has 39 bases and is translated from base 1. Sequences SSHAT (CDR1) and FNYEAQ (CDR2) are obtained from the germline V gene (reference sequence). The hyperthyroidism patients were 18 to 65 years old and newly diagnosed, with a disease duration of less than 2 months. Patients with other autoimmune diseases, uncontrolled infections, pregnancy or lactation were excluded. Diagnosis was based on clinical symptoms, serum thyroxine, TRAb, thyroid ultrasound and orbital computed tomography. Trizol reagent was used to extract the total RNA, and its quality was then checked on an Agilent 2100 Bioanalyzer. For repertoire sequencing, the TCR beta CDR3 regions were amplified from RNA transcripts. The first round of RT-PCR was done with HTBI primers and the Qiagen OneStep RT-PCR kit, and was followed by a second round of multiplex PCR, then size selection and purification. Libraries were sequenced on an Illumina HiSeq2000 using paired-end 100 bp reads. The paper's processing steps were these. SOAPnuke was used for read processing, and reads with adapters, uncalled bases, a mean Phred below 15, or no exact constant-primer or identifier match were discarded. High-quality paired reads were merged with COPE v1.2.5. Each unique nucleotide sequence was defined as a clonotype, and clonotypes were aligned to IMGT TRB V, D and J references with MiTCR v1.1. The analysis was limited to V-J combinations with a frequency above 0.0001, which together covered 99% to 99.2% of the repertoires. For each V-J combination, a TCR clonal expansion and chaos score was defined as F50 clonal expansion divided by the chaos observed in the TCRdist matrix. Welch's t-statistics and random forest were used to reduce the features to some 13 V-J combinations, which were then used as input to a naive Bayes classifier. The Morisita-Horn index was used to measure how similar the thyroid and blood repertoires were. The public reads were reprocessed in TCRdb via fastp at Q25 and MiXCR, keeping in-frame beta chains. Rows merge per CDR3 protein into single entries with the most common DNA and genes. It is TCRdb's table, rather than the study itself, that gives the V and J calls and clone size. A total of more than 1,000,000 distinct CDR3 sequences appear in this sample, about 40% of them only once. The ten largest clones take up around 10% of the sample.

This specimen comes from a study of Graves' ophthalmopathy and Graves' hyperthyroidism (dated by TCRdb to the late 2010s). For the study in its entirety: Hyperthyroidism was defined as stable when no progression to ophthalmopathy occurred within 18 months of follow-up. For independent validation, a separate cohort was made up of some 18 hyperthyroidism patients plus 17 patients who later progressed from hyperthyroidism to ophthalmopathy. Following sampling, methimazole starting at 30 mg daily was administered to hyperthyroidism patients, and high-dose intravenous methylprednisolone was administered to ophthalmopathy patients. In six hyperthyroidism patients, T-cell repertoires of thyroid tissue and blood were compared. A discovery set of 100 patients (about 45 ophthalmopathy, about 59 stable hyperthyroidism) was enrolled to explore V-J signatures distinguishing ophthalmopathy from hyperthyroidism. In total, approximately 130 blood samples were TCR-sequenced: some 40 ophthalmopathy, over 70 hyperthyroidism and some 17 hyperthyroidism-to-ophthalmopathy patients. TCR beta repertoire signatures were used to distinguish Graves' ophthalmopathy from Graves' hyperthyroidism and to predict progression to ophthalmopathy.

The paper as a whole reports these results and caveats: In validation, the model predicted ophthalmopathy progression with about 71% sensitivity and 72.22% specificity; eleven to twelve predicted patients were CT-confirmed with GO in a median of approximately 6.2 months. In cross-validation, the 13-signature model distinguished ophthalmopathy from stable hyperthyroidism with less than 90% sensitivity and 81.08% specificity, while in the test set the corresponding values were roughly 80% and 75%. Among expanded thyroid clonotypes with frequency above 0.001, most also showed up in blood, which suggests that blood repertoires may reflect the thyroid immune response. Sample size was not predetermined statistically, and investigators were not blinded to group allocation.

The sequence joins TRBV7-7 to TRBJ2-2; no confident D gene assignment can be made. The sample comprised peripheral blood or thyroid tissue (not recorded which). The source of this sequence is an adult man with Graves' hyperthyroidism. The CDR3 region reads CAGSYEDGWELFF. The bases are TGTGCCGGCAGCTACGAAGATGGCTGGGAGCTGTTTTTT.